Each of the 11 T cell receptor beta chains below was sequenced from the same sample in a study of cytomegalovirus exposure and HLA in healthy donors. The PCR was carried out with 60 Vbeta primers and 13 Jbeta primers. Profiled with immunoSEQ multiplex PCR; TCRdb holds only in-frame clones, not every one. The sample has approximately 110,000 clones, approximately 80% seen once. The sample taken for sequencing was PBMCs. These receptors all stem from a woman between 35 and 50 years old in good health and CMV-seropositive.

In this sample, this clone turned up once. V gene TRBV5-1 combines with J gene TRBJ2-7, with 14 bases fitting TRBD2. Germline V gene lookup returns CDR1 SGHRS and CDR2 YFSETQ. The CDR3 contains 19 residues. Losses at the gene ends were 5 bases for V and 7 bases for J; bases not matched to a gene: 20. CDR3 amino acids: CASSFTGGLAGVPPLEQYF. The CDR3, as DNA: TGCGCCAGCAGTTTCACAGGGGGACTAGCGGGAGTCCCCCCGTTGGAGCAGTACTTC.

The rearrangement joins TRBV2 to TRBJ2-5; 15 nucleotides line up with TRBD2. The CDR3 is 17 residues long. Germline V gene lookup returns CDR1 SNHLY and CDR2 FYNNEI. V lost 5 bases to trimming and J lost 4 bases; unmatched junction nucleotides: 8. The CDR3 coding sequence is TGTGCCAGCAGTTTCGGACTAGCGGGAGGGTCGGGAGAGACCCAGTACTTC. This sequence encodes CASSFGLAGGSGETQYF.

This clone occurred once. For the CDR3, the DNA is TGTGCCAGCTCACTCCGACAGGGCCACACAGATACGCAGTATTTT. This codes for CASSLRQGHTDTQYF. This sequence joins TRBV18 and TRBJ2-3, with 7 bases fitting TRBD1. The CDR3 has 15 amino acids. The germline V gene has CDR1 KGHSH and CDR2 LQKENI. V trimming: 4 bases; J trimming: 2 bases; junction bases outside the gene matches: 6.

The V call is TRBV7-3, the J call TRBJ1-6; 7 bases fit TRBD1. The CDR3 is 14 amino acids. Germline trimming cut 1 base from V and 10 bases from J; bases unmatched to any gene: 4. Germline V gene lookup returns CDR1 SGHTA and CDR2 FQGTGA. The CDR3 sequence: CASSLINRGSPLHF. The CDR3 region has the DNA TGTGCCAGCAGCTTAATCAACAGGGGATCACCCCTCCACTTT.

The chain recombines TRBV7-9 with TRBJ2-1, with TRBD2 as a possible D gene (6 bases). The V gene lost 0 bases and the J gene lost 5 bases, with 14 bases spanning the gap. Germline V gene sequence: CDR1 SEHNR, CDR2 FQNEAQ (reference sequence). This CDR3 comprises 16 residues. The CDR3 spells CASSLAEREWHNEQFF. The CDR3 coding sequence is TGTGCCAGCAGCTTAGCTGAACGGGAGTGGCACAATGAGCAGTTCTTC.

The chain joins TRBV11-2 to TRBJ2-7; D gene uncertain. Per the germline V gene, CDR1 is SGHAT and CDR2 is FQNNGV. The CDR3 has 15 residues. V was clipped by 0 bases and J by 0 bases, with 9 bases between them. DNA of the CDR3: TGTGCCAGCAGCTTAGAAGGCAGGTCCTCCTACGAGCAGTACTTC. Translated, it gives CASSLEGRSSYEQYF.

V gene TRBV13 combines with J gene TRBJ2-7, with 10 bases that match TRBD2. This CDR3 has 14 residues. V lost 4 bases and J lost 3; bases outside the gene matches: 3. Germline-derived CDR1 and CDR2 are PRHDT and FYEKMQ (reference sequence). CDR3 nucleotide sequence: TGTGCCAGCAGCTCCGGGACTAGCGACTACGAGCAGTACTTC. Encoded protein: CASSSGTSDYEQYF.

The V gene is TRBV5-1, the J gene TRBJ2-1; TRBD1 matches 9 bases. This CDR3 is built from 14 residues. The J segment lost 8 bases and the V segment lost 0 bases, leaving 3 bases of the junction unmatched. Germline V lookup: CDR1 SGHRS, CDR2 YFSETQ. The CDR3 is CASSLEGQGYEQFF. DNA of the CDR3: TGCGCCAGCAGCTTGGAGGGACAGGGATATGAGCAGTTCTTC.

This clone was found once. The chain employs TRBV7-8 and TRBJ1-5; D is perhaps TRBD1 (5 bases). Per germline, CDR1 SGHVS and CDR2 FQNEAQ. V was pared by 5 bases and J by 11 bases, with 25 bases between. This CDR3 is built from 16 residues. The CDR3 spells CASSPTRTTISAAQHF. In nucleotides, the CDR3 is TGTGCCAGCAGCCCTACCAGGACAACTATATCAGCAGCCCAGCATTTT.

The rearrangement uses TRBV7-9 and TRBJ1-2; D perhaps matches TRBD1 (5 bases). Germline assignment: CDR1 SEHNR and CDR2 FQNEAQ (reference sequence). This CDR3 has 14 amino acids. Between the trimmed V and J ends, which lost 5 bases and 7 bases, there was a span of 17 bases. The CDR3 DNA is TGTGCCAGCAGCCAAGGGGACTCGGTGCGTGGCTACACCTTC. It yields the protein CASSQGDSVRGYTF.

This chain connects TRBV29-1 to TRBJ1-5, with 7 bases that match TRBD1. Germline loops: CDR1 SQVTM, CDR2 ANQGSEA. The CDR3 extends over 13 amino acids. The trim removed 4 bases at V and 1 base at J, leaving 1 base unmatched. The CDR3 DNA sequence: TGCAGCGTTGGGGACAGAAGCAATCAGCCCCAGCATTTT. Translating it yields CSVGDRSNQPQHF.